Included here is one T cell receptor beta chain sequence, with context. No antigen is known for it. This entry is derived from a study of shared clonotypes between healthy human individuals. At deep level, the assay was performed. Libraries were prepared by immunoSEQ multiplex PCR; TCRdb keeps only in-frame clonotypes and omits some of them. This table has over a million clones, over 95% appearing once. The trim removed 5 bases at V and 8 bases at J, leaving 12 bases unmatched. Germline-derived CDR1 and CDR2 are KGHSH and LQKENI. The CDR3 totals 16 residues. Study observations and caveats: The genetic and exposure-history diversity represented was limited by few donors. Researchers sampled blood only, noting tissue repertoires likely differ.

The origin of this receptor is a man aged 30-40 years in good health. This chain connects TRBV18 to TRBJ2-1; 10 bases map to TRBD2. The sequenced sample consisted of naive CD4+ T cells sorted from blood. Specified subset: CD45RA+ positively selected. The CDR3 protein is CASSNLRLAGFYEQFF. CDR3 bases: TGTGCCAGCTCAAACCTTCGACTAGCGGGCTTTTATGAGCAGTTCTTC.